Presented here are 10 T cell receptor beta chains from one specimen sequenced in a study of cytomegalovirus exposure and HLA in healthy donors (dated by TCRdb to 2016 to 2017). To prepare the library, the immunoSEQ multiplex PCR assay was applied. Imported from immuneACCESS, the table was reduced by TCRdb to in-frame sequences with V and J called. These copies leave out some clones; in studies compared against another copy, an unresolved V gene accounts for under half, and the cause of the remainder is not known. The sample profile shows roughly 64,000 clones; approximately 95% of them were found once. Approximately 5% of the sample lies in the top ten. Material for sequencing was PBMCs. Every receptor here comes from a young woman in good health and CMV-seropositive.

The rearrangement links TRBV7-2 to TRBJ1-2, with D hard to call. Germline lookup yields CDR1 SGHTA and CDR2 FQGNSA. The CDR3 has 14 amino acids. The ends were cut back, 2 bases at V and 4 bases at J, with 11 bases in the middle. This chain's CDR3 is CASSLLGSSYGYTF. The CDR3 DNA reads TGTGCCAGCAGCTTATTGGGCAGCTCCTATGGCTACACCTTC.

The chain couples TRBV7-9 to TRBJ2-7; 9 nucleotides agree with TRBD1. The CDR3 consists of 14 residues. Per germline, CDR1 SEHNR and CDR2 FQNEAQ (reference sequence). After removal of 3 bases from V and 5 bases from J, the junction contained 5 bases not matched to a gene. In DNA form, the CDR3 reads TGTGCCAGCAGCTTTCGGGACAGGGTCCACGAGCAGTACTTC. Its protein product is CASSFRDRVHEQYF.

The gene calls are TRBV28 and TRBJ1-2, with no clear D. The ends were cut back, 4 bases at V and 8 bases at J, with 8 bases in the middle. CDR3 length equals 11 residues. CDR1 is MDHEN and CDR2 is SYDVKM in the germline V gene. The CDR3 DNA is TGTGCCAGCAGTTCCCCGTTCGGCTACACCTTC. Protein product: CASSSPFGYTF.

This chain uses TRBV28 with TRBJ2-1, with TRBD2 matching 7 bases. From germline, CDR1 is MDHEN and CDR2 SYDVKM. With V trimmed by 4 bases and J by 9 bases, 9 bases remained unmatched. This CDR3 contains 14 residues. The CDR3: CASSSMTSSSEQFF. For the CDR3, the DNA is TGTGCCAGCAGTTCGATGACTAGCTCGAGTGAGCAGTTCTTC.

The rearrangement joins TRBV27 to TRBJ2-3; TRBD2 matches 15 bases. The CDR3 is 15 amino acids. The germline gives CDR1 MNHEY, CDR2 SMNVEV (reference sequence). V lost 3 bases and J lost 11; bases outside the gene matches: 6. The CDR3 DNA follows: TGTGCCAGCAGTTTCGGACTAGCGGGAGGGGTAATGCAGTATTTT. Protein sequence: CASSFGLAGGVMQYF.

This sequence joins TRBV5-1 and TRBJ2-1; 11 bases map to TRBD2. CDR3 size: 15 residues. Trimming at V came to 0 bases and at J to 7 bases, leaving 3 bases not matched to a gene. Germline lookup yields CDR1 SGHRS and CDR2 YFSETQ. The CDR3 region is CASSLAVAGGNEQFF. The CDR3 DNA follows: TGCGCCAGCAGCTTGGCCGTAGCGGGAGGGAATGAGCAGTTCTTC. Looking up the rest from reference TRBV5-1 and TRBJ2-1 gives the full variable domain: KAGVTQTPRYLIKTRGQQVTLSCSPISGHRSVSWYQQTPGQGLQFLFEYFSETQRNKGNFPGRFSGRQFSNSRSEMNVSTLELGDSALYLCASSLAVAGGNEQFFGPGTRLTVL.

This chain joins TRBV19 and TRBJ2-1, with 14 bases fitting TRBD2. Looked up from germline, CDR1 is LNHDA and CDR2 is SQIVND (reference sequence). With 6 bases clipped from V and 5 bases from J, the junction kept 9 bases outside the gene matches. This CDR3 is built from 17 residues. The CDR3 protein is CASRKPGTSGSHNEQFF. For the CDR3, the DNA is TGTGCCAGTAGGAAACCTGGGACTAGCGGGAGCCACAATGAGCAGTTCTTC. The variable domain in full, completed from reference TRBV19 and TRBJ2-1, reads DGGITQSPKYLFRKEGQNVTLSCEQNLNHDAMYWYRQDPGQGLRLIYYSQIVNDFQKGDIAEGYSVSREKKESFPLTVTSAQKNPTAFYLCASRKPGTSGSHNEQFFGPGTRLTVL.

In DNA form, the CDR3 reads TGTGCCAGTAGTATTGGGACAGGGGGCCGCAATAGCAATCAGCCCCAGCATTTT. Protein: CASSIGTGGRNSNQPQHF. V is TRBV19 and J is TRBJ1-5, with 12 bases matching TRBD1. The CDR3 consists of 18 residues. V lost 3 bases and J lost 0; bases outside the gene matches: 6. CDR1 and CDR2 (germline): LNHDA, SQIVND (reference sequence).

This chain uses TRBV28 with TRBJ2-7, with 10 bases matching TRBD2. The CDR3 sequence is 15 residues long. Germline CDR1 reads MDHEN; CDR2 reads SYDVKM. With 3 bases clipped from V and 3 bases from J, the junction kept 5 bases outside the gene matches. CDR3 residues: CASSLRLAGDYEQYF. The CDR3 bases are TGTGCCAGCAGTTTGAGGCTAGCGGGGGACTACGAGCAGTACTTC. Full variable domain (missing parts from reference TRBV28 and TRBJ2-7): DVKVTQSSRYLVKRTGEKVFLECVQDMDHENMFWYRQDPGLGLRLIYFSYDVKMKEKGDIPEGYSVSREKKERFSLILESASTNQTSMYLCASSLRLAGDYEQYFGPGTRLTVT.

The rearrangement links TRBV5-1 to TRBJ2-7; 12 bases map to TRBD2. This CDR3 is 16 amino acids long. Germline V gene lookup returns CDR1 SGHRS and CDR2 YFSETQ. Losses at the gene ends were 4 bases for V and 2 bases for J; bases not matched to a gene: 7. This CDR3 is CASSQGLAGTTYEQYF. CDR3 nucleotides: TGCGCCAGCAGCCAGGGACTAGCGGGTACCACCTACGAGCAGTACTTC.